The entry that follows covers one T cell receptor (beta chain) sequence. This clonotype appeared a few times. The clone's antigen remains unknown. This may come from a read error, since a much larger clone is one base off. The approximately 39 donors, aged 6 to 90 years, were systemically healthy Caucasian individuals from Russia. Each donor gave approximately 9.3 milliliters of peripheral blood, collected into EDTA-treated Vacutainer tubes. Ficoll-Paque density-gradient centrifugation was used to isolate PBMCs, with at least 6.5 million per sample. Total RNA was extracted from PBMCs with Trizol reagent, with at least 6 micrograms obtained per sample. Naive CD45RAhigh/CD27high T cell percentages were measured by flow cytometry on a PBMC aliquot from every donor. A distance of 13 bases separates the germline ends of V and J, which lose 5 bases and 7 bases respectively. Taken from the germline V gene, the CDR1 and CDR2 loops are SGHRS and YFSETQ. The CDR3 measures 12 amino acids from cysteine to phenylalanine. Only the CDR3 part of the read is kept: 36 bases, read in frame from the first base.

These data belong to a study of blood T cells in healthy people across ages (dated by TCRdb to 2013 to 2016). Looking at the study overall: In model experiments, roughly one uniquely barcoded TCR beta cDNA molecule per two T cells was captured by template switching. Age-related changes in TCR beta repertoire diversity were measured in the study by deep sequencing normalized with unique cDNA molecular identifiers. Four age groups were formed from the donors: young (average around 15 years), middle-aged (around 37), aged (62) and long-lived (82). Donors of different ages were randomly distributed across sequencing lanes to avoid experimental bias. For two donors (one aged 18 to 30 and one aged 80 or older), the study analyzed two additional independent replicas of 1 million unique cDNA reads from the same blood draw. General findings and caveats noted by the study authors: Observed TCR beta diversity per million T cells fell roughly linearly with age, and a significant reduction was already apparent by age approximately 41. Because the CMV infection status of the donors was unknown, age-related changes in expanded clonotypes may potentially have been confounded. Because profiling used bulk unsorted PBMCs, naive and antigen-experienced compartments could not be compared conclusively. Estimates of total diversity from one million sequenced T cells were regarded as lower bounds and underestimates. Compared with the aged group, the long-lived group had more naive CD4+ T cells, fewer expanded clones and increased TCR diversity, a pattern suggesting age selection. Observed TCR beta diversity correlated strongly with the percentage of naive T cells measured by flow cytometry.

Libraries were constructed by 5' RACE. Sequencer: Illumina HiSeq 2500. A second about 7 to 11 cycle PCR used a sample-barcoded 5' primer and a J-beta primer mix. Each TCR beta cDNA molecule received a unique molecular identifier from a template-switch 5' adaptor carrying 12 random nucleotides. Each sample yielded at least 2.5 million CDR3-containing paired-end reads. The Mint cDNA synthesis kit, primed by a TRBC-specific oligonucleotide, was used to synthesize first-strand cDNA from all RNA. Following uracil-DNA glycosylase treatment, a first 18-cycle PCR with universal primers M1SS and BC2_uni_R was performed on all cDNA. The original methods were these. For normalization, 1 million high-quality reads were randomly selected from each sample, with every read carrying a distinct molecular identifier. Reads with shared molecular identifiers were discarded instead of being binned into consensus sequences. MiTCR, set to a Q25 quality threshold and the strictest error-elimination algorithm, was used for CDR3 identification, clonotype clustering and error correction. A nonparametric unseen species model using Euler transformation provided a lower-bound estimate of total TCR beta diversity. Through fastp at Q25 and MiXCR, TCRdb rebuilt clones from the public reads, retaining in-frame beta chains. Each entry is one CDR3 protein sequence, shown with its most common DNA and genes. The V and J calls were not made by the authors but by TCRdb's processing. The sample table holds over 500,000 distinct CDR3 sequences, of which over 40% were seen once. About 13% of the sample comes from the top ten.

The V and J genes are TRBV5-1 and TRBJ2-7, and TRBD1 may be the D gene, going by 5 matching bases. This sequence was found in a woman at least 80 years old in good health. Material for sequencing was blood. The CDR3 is CASRLGVHEQYF. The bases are TGCGCCAGCAGGTTAGGGGTACATGAGCAGTACTTC. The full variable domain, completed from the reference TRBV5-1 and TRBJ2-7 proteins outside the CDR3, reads KAGVTQTPRYLIKTRGQQVTLSCSPISGHRSVSWYQQTPGQGLQFLFEYFSETQRNKGNFPGRFSGRQFSNSRSEMNVSTLELGDSALYLCASRLGVHEQYFGPGTRLTVT.